The sequence of this TCR beta chain was determined in a study of blood T cell repertoires in COVID-19. Study at large: The cDNA or gDNA used as material had been derived from T cells, B-cell-depleted T cells, or PBMCs.

Participant ages covered roughly 18 to 90 years across 20 to 30 US areas. The study assigned cohorts using participant-reported clinical history. In the original workflow: Amplification from reference gene primers served as the basis for estimated nucleated cell counts. Assay used: immunoSEQ multiplex PCR; TCRdb lists only in-frame clones, some missing. Clone size and the V and J calls come from that table; the DNA yielded D and trimming. Here the sample spans 200,000 to 250,000 clones, approximately 81% being singletons. This clone was counted only a few times. The CDR3 sequence is 13 residues long. V lost 2 bases, J lost 2 bases, and 7 bases lay in between. Germline assignment: CDR1 MDHEN and CDR2 SYDVKM.

The sample consisted of PBMCs or T cells enriched from blood (not recorded which). The rearrangement links TRBV28 to TRBJ2-7, with D uncertain. The TCR originated in a woman aged 50 to 60 with acute COVID-19. The CDR3 DNA reads as TGTGCCAGCAGTTTAGTTCTTACCTACGAGCAGTACTTC. Translated, it gives CASSLVLTYEQYF.